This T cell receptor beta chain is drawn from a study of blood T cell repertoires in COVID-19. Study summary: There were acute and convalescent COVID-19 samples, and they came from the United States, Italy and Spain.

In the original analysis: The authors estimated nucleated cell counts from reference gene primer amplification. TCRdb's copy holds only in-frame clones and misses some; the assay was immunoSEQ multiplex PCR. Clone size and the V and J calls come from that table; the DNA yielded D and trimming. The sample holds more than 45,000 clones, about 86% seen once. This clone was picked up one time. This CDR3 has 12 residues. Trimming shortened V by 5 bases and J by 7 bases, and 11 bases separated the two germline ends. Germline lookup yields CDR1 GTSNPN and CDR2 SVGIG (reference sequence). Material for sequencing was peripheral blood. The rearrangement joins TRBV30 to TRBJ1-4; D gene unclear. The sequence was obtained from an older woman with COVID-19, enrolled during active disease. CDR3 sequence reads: CAWDVRGEKLFF. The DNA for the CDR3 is TGTGCCTGGGATGTGAGAGGTGAAAAACTGTTTTTT.